This TCR beta chain was obtained from a study of blood T cell repertoires in COVID-19 (dated by TCRdb to the early 2020s). Concerning the study at large: Samples covering the acute and convalescent phases of COVID-19 were provided by collaborators in the United States, Italy and Spain. The prospective study material was composed of cDNA or gDNA derived from T cells, B-cell-depleted T cells, or PBMCs. The dataset comprised deeply sampled blood TCRbeta repertoires from subjects exposed to, actively infected with, or recovered from COVID-19. A freely available public database, intended as a resource for researchers studying the immune response to SARS-CoV-2, is where the repertoires were released. Samples came from the ongoing ImmuneRACE study (first 160 participants) plus 1,254 subjects from 6 global collaborators. The sample metadata nearly always contained a de-identified subject ID, COVID-19 status, age in years and sex. Where available, HLA class I and class II types were taken from metadata supplied by the sample provider and were not determined by assay-based typing.

Enrolling through a virtual design, the prospective study's participants ranged in age from roughly 18 to 100 years and lived across 24 United States geographic areas. To assign participants to cohorts, the prospective study relied on clinical history that participants themselves reported in a screening survey and a study questionnaire. ImmuneRACE Cohort 3 recovered participants were defined by two consecutive negative NP/OP PCR tests, healthcare professional clearance, or symptom resolution. Each participant in the prospective study had whole blood, serum and a nasopharyngeal or oropharyngeal swab collected by mobile phlebotomists. Additional blood draws and questionnaires over an approximately 2-month period could optionally be provided by prospective study participants. Before DNA extraction, prospective study blood samples were shipped either frozen or at room temperature. Trimming costs V 0 bases and J 7 bases, and their ends lie 9 bases apart. The germline V gene (reference sequence) provides CDR1 LGHDT and CDR2 YNNKEL. The CDR3 contains 13 residues, cysteine and phenylalanine counted. This entry keeps only the CDR3 DNA: 39 bases, framed from base 1.

A word on this clone: The specificity of this receptor is unknown. Nothing much larger sits one base from this clone, and base qualities are not available.

On the study overall, not on this receptor specifically: How much clinical and demographic metadata was included differed by source and by participant, and the metadata was provided uncurated.

TCRbeta CDR3 regions were amplified from genomic DNA by means of the immunoSEQ Assay, a bias-controlled multiplex PCR. Per the original workflow: Within the assay, amplification of reference gene primers was used to estimate how many nucleated cells each sample contained. Sequence reads were collapsed and filtered to measure the absolute abundance of every unique TCRbeta CDR3 rearrangement. For each sample, productive Simpson clonality was calculated by taking the square root of Simpson's diversity index across productive rearrangements. Imported from immuneACCESS, the table was reduced by TCRdb to in-frame sequences with V and J called. These copies leave out some clones; in studies compared against another copy, an unresolved V gene accounts for under half, and the cause of the remainder is not known. V and J calls plus clone size are reproduced from that table; the DNA served to infer D and trimming. In all, the sample holds roughly 500,000 clones, and around nine tenths of those were seen once. The ten largest make up over 1.5% of the sample.

The chain couples TRBV3-1 (or the pseudogene TRBV3-2) to TRBJ2-5, with a tentative D gene TRBD2 over 6 matching bases. The sequence was collected from a woman aged 40-49 years who had recovered from COVID-19. Sequenced material: PBMCs or T cells enriched from blood (not recorded which). The nucleotide sequence is given as TGTGCCAGCAGCCAAGATTCGCGGGGGACCCAGTACTTC. This translates into CASSQDSRGTQYF.